This is a list of T cell receptor beta chains from one sample in a study of cytomegalovirus exposure and HLA in healthy donors. Assay: immunoSEQ multiplex PCR; the TCRdb copy retains only in-frame clones and omits some. The sample lists under 110,000 clones, roughly four fifths occurring once. Sample: PBMCs. All receptors come from a man aged 55 to 69 in good health and CMV-seronegative. The CDR3 runs from the conserved cysteine through the conserved F or W. D genes are given only for firm matches. Clone size is stated in some rows and not others, as once, few, many or a class when expanded.

clone_size	v_call	d_call	cdr3_length	j_call	cdr3_nt	cdr3_aa
NA	TRBV7-8	NA	15	TRBJ2-6	TGTGCCAGCAGCGAGGGACTTCGTGGGGCCAACGTCCTGACTTTC	CASSEGLRGANVLTF
NA	TRBV9	NA	13	TRBJ2-1	TGTGCCAGCGGTGGCGGGGGCCCCAATGAGCAGTTCTTC	CASGGGGPNEQFF
NA	TRBV6-6	NA	13	TRBJ2-2	TGTGCCAGCAGTTCTACTGGCACCGGGGAGCTGTTTTTT	CASSSTGTGELFF
NA	TRBV7-3	NA	14	TRBJ2-5	TGTGCCAGCAGCTTCGGGACTCCAGGGGAGACCCAGTACTTC	CASSFGTPGETQYF
few	TRBV5-4	NA	14	TRBJ1-1	TGTGCCAGCAGCCTCAGGGGTTCGGAGACTGAAGCTTTCTTT	CASSLRGSETEAFF
NA	TRBV28	TRBD1	18	TRBJ1-2	TGTGCCAGCAGTTTATTCCTTAAGGGGGCCGTTTCTAACTATGGCTACACCTTC	CASSLFLKGAVSNYGYTF
NA	TRBV2	NA	13	TRBJ2-5	TGTGCCAGCAATCAGGGCATAGGGGAGACCCAGTACTTC	CASNQGIGETQYF
NA	TRBV2	TRBD1	13	TRBJ1-1	TGTGCCAGCAGTGTAGCAGGGGGCACTGAAGCTTTCTTT	CASSVAGGTEAFF
NA	TRBV10-3	NA	17	TRBJ1-6	TGTGCCATCAGTGTTCCCGGGGTACAGACCTATAATTCACCCCTCCACTTT	CAISVPGVQTYNSPLHF
few	TRBV6-1	NA	10	TRBJ1-1	TGTGCCATTAGGAACACTGAAGCTTTCTTT	CAIRNTEAFF
NA	TRBV7-9	TRBD2	17	TRBJ2-1	TGTGCCAGCAGCCCCTGGACTAGCGGGGGGGCTGGGGGTGAGCAGTTCTTC	CASSPWTSGGAGGEQFF
few	TRBV18	TRBD1	15	TRBJ2-5	TGTGCCAGCTCACGCTCCCAGGGGGTCCAAGAGACCCAGTACTTC	CASSRSQGVQETQYF
NA	TRBV27	NA	15	TRBJ2-5	TGTGCCAGCAGTTTAAGTGGGGCTCCCGGGGGGACCCAGTACTTC	CASSLSGAPGGTQYF
NA	TRBV29-1	TRBD1	12	TRBJ1-1	TGCAGCGTGCAGGGGGCCTGGACTGAAGCTTTCTTT	CSVQGAWTEAFF
NA	TRBV6-4	TRBD1	16	TRBJ2-2	TGTGCCAGCAGTGAAAGGGACAGCCGAAGCACCGGGGAGCTGTTTTTT	CASSERDSRSTGELFF
NA	TRBV5-4	TRBD2	17	TRBJ2-5	TGTGCCAGCAGCTTGAAAACTGGCGGGGGACTCCAAGAGACCCAGTACTTC	CASSLKTGGGLQETQYF
NA	TRBV5-4	TRBD2	14	TRBJ2-3	TGTGCCAGTACTAGCGGGGGGGCCGCAGATACGCAGTATTTT	CASTSGGAADTQYF
few	TRBV4-1	NA	18	TRBJ2-2	TGCGCCAGCAGCCAAGGTAGGCTAGCAAACGCGAACACCGGGGAGCTGTTTTTT	CASSQGRLANANTGELFF
NA	TRBV4-2	TRBD1	15	TRBJ1-2	TGTGCCAGCAGCCAAGAGGGACAGGGGGCTGATGGCTACACCTTC	CASSQEGQGADGYTF
NA	TRBV28	TRBD1	15	TRBJ2-5	TGTGCCAGCAGTTGGGGGACAGGGTACCAAGAGACCCAGTACTTC	CASSWGTGYQETQYF
NA	TRBV19	NA	14	TRBJ1-5	TGTGCCAGTAGCCCCTTTGAAGCCGCTCAGCCCCAGCATTTT	CASSPFEAAQPQHF
once	TRBV6-1	TRBD2	13	TRBJ2-2	TGTACCTCCAGACCACTAGCGTCCGGGGAGCTGTTTTTT	CTSRPLASGELFF
NA	TRBV5-4	TRBD1	16	TRBJ1-2	TGTGCCAGCAGCGCAGGGACAGGGGCTACTAACTATGGCTACACCTTC	CASSAGTGATNYGYTF
NA	TRBV7-2	NA	17	TRBJ2-3	TGTGCCAGCAGCCCCCCGGGAATTATGTTCGGCACAGATACGCAGTATTTT	CASSPPGIMFGTDTQYF
few	TRBV5-1	TRBD1	13	TRBJ1-2	TGCGCCAGCAGCCCCCGGGACAGGGGAGGCTACACCTTC	CASSPRDRGGYTF
NA	TRBV30	TRBD2	14	TRBJ2-5	TGTGCCTGGAGTGCGGGACTAGCGGAAGAGACCCAGTACTTC	CAWSAGLAEETQYF
NA	TRBV7-2	NA	15	TRBJ2-5	TGTGCCAGCAGCTTAGGATGGGGGGTCTCGGAGACCCAGTACTTC	CASSLGWGVSETQYF
NA	TRBV7-6	TRBD2	15	TRBJ2-5	TGTGCCAGCAGCCCCGAGTCTAGCGGCCAAGAGACCCAGTACTTC	CASSPESSGQETQYF
NA	TRBV6-5	NA	14	TRBJ1-6	TGTGCCAGCAGGCGCGTGGACAGCGAAACACCCCTCCACTTT	CASRRVDSETPLHF
NA	TRBV5-1	TRBD1	16	TRBJ2-7	TGCGCCAGCAGCTTGCAGAGACAGGGGGGATCCTACGAGCAGTACTTC	CASSLQRQGGSYEQYF